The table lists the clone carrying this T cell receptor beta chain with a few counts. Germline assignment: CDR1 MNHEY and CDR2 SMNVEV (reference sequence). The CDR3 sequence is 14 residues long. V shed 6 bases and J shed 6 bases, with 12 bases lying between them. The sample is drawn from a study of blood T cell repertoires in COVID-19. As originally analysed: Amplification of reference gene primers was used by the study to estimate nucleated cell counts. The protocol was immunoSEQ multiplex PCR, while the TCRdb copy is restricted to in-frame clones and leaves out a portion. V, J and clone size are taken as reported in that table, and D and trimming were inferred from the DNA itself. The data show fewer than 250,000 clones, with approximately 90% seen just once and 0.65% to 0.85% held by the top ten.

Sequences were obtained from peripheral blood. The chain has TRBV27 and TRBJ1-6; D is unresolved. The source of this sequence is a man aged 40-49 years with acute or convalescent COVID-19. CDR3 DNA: TGTGCCAGCAGGGAGAACCGGGGTAATTCACCCCTCCACTTT. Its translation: CASRENRGNSPLHF.